Below, one T cell receptor (beta chain) is given with its context. No antigen is known for it. The CDR3 is 15 amino acids. V trimming: 5 bases; J trimming: 5 bases; junction bases outside the gene matches: 4. The V gene's germline CDR1 is LNHDA and CDR2 SQIVND (reference sequence). PCR used 60 Vbeta primers and 13 Jbeta primers. Only in-frame clones appear in the TCRdb table, and some are missing; sequencing was by immunoSEQ multiplex PCR. Its table lists 150,000 to 200,000 clones. This entry comes from a study of cytomegalovirus exposure and HLA in healthy donors. Findings and caveats of the study: Roughly uniform depth of sequencing across donors was assumed in presence/absence analyses. Under in vitro conditions, a few CMV-associated chains were confirmed as specific for CMV antigens. Within a later analysis, the majority of CMV-associated TCR beta chains appeared HLA-restricted.

The TCR was taken from a woman between 18 and 29 years old in good health and CMV-seropositive. Sample: PBMCs. The J gene is TRBJ2-1, the V gene TRBV19; TRBD1 aligns across 12 bases. This CDR3 reads CASSLRDRGHNEQFF. The DNA for the CDR3 is TGTGCCAGTAGTCTCCGGGACAGGGGGCACAATGAGCAGTTCTTC.